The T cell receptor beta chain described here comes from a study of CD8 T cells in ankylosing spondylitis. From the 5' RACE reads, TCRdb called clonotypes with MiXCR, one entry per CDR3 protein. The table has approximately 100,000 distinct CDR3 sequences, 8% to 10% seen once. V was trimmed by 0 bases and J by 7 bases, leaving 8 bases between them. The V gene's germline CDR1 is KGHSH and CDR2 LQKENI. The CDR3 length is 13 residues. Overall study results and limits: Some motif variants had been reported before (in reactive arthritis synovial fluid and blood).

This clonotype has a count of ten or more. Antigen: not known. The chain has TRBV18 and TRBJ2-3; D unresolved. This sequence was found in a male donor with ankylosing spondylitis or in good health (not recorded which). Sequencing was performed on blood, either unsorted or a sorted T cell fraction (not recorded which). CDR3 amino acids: CASSPPSANTQYF. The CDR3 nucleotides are TGTGCCAGCTCACCACCCAGCGCTAATACGCAGTATTTT.